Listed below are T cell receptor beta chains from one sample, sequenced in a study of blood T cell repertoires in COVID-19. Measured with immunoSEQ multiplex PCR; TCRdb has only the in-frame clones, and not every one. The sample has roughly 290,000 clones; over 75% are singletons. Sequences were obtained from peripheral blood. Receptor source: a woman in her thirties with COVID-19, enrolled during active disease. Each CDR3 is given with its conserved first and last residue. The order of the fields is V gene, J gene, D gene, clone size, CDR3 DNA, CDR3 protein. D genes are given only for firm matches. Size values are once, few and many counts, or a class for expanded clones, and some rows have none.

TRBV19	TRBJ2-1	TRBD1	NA	TGTGCCAGTAGTACCTGGGACAGGGGAATCTACAATGAGCAGTTCTTC	CASSTWDRGIYNEQFF
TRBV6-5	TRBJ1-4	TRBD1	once	TGTGCCAGCAGTCAGGGGGGTGGCGAAAAACTGTTTTTT	CASSQGGGEKLFF
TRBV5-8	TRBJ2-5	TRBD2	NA	TGTGCCAGCAGCCGCCTGGGACTAGCGGGAGAGCAGACCCAGTACTTC	CASSRLGLAGEQTQYF
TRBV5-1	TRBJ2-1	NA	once	TGCGCCAGCAGCTTGGGAGGGACTCTCTCCTACAATGAGCAGTTCTTC	CASSLGGTLSYNEQFF
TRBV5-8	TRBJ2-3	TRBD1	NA	TGTGCCAGCAGCTTGGTTTCGCAAGGGGGCGCAGATACGCAGTATTTT	CASSLVSQGGADTQYF
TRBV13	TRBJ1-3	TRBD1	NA	TGTGCCAGCAGCTCTGGACAGGTTGGAAACACCATATATTTT	CASSSGQVGNTIYF
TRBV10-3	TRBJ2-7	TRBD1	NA	TGTGCCATCAGTGGACAGGGTCCCGAGCAGTACTTC	CAISGQGPEQYF
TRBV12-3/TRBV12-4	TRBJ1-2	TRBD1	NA	TGTGCCAGCTCAAGGGGGCACTATGGCTACACCTTC	CASSRGHYGYTF
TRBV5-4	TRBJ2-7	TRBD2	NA	TGTGCCAGCAGCCAAGGGACTAGCGGTACCTACGAGCAGTACTTC	CASSQGTSGTYEQYF
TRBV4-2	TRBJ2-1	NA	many	TGTGCCAGCATTGACACTACGGGAGCACCCTACAATGAGCAGTTCTTC	CASIDTTGAPYNEQFF
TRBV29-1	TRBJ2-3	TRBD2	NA	TGCAGCGTTGATTCGCGGGAGAACACAGATACGCAGTATTTT	CSVDSRENTDTQYF
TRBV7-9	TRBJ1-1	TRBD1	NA	TGTGCCAGCAGAACAACCGGGACAGCGAACACTGAAGCTTTCTTT	CASRTTGTANTEAFF
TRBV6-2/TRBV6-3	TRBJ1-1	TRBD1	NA	TGTGCCAGCAGTTACCCGGACAGGGCCGGAGCTTTCTTT	CASSYPDRAGAFF
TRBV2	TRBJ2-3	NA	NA	TGTGCCAGCACTACGTACACAGATACGCAGTATTTT	CASTTYTDTQYF
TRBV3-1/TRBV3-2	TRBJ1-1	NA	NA	TGTGCCAGCAGTCGGGTATACGGAATGAACACTGAAGCTTTCTTT	CASSRVYGMNTEAFF
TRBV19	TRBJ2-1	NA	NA	TGTGCCAGTAGTAGGGCAGGGACCTACAATGAGCAGTTCTTC	CASSRAGTYNEQFF
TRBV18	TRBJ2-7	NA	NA	TGTGCCAGCTCACCCTTTGGGGTTTCTAGCGCGACCTACGAGCAGTACTTC	CASSPFGVSSATYEQYF
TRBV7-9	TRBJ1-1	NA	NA	TGTGCCAGTGACAAATTAGTGAACACTGAAGCTTTCTTT	CASDKLVNTEAFF
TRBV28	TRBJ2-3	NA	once	TGTGCCAGCAGCCCTGACTGGACGCAGTATTTT	CASSPDWTQYF
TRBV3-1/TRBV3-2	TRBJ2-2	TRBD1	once	TGTGCCAGCAGCCGGGACAGGGGGTTCACCGGGGAGCTGTTTTTT	CASSRDRGFTGELFF
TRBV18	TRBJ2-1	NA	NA	TGTGCCAGCCCCCAGTCCCGGGGTGACAATGAGCAGTTCTTC	CASPQSRGDNEQFF
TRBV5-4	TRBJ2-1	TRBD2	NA	TGTGCCAGCAGCTCCGGGAGGCCAGGCTCCAATGAGCAGTTCTTC	CASSSGRPGSNEQFF
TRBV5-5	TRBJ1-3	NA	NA	TGTGCCAGCAGCTTGGTTCCGGGCAGGGCAGAGTCTGGAAACACCATATATTTT	CASSLVPGRAESGNTIYF
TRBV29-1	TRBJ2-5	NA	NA	TGCAGCGTTGAACAAATAGCGGAATCCCAAGAGACCCAGTACTTC	CSVEQIAESQETQYF
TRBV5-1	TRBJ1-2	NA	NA	TGCGCCAGCAGGACCGGTTCTAGTGGCTACACCTTC	CASRTGSSGYTF
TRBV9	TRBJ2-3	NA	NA	TGTGCCAGCAGCGTAGCGGCAGATACGCAGTATTTT	CASSVAADTQYF